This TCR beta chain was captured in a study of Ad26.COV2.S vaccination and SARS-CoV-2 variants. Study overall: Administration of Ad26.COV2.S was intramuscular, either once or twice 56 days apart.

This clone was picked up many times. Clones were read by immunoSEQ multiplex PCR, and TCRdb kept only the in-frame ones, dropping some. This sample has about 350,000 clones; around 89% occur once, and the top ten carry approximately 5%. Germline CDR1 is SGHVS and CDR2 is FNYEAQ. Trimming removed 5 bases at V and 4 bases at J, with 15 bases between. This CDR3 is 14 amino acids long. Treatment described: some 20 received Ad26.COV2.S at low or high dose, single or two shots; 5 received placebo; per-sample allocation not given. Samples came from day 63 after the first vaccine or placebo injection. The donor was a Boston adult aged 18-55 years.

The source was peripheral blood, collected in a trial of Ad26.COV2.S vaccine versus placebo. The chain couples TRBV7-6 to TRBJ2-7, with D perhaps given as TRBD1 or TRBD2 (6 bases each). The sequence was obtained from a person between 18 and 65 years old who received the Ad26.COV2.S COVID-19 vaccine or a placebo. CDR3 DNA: TGTGCCAGCAGCCCCGGGACGGGGGCGTACGAGCAGTACTTC. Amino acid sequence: CASSPGTGAYEQYF.